A selection of T cell receptor beta chains follows, all from one sample in a study of blood T cell repertoires in COVID-19. Here immunoSEQ multiplex PCR was the method, and the copy in TCRdb shows in-frame clones only, minus some. The profile shows fewer than 200,000 clones, around 85% of them singletons. The sample taken for sequencing was peripheral blood. Receptors were obtained from a human donor with acute or convalescent COVID-19. The donor label of this sample is uncertain. Each CDR3 is given with its conserved first and last residue. Each record gives: V gene, clone size, CDR3 length, D gene, J gene, CDR3 protein, CDR3 DNA. The D gene is left open where the match is weak. Rows may omit the clone size; those that give it use once, few, many or a size class.

V gene: TRBV9; clone size: -; CDR3 length: 15; D gene: TRBD1; J gene: TRBJ2-3; CDR3 protein: CASLAGTGPTDTQYF; CDR3 DNA: TGTGCCAGCCTTGCCGGGACAGGCCCCACAGATACGCAGTATTTT
V gene: TRBV18; clone size: -; CDR3 length: 18; D gene: TRBD2; J gene: TRBJ2-7; CDR3 protein: CASSPMGLAGGFDYEQYF; CDR3 DNA: TGTGCCAGCTCCCCTATGGGACTAGCGGGGGGGTTTGACTACGAGCAGTACTTC
V gene: TRBV18; clone size: -; CDR3 length: 14; D gene: -; J gene: TRBJ2-2; CDR3 protein: CASSISEYTGELFF; CDR3 DNA: TGTGCCAGCTCAATATCGGAGTACACCGGGGAGCTGTTTTTT
V gene: TRBV5-4; clone size: once; CDR3 length: 17; D gene: TRBD2; J gene: TRBJ2-1; CDR3 protein: CASSLGLGTRVEDEQFF; CDR3 DNA: TGTGCCAGCAGCCTGGGGTTGGGGACTAGAGTAGAAGATGAGCAGTTCTTC
V gene: TRBV7-2; clone size: -; CDR3 length: 13; D gene: -; J gene: TRBJ2-5; CDR3 protein: CASSFQGGGTQYF; CDR3 DNA: TGTGCCAGCAGCTTCCAGGGAGGGGGGACCCAGTACTTC
V gene: TRBV6-5; clone size: once; CDR3 length: 14; D gene: -; J gene: TRBJ1-3; CDR3 protein: CASRSTGTGNTIYF; CDR3 DNA: TGTGCCAGCAGGTCAACAGGGACTGGAAACACCATATATTTT
V gene: TRBV21-1; clone size: -; CDR3 length: 17; D gene: -; J gene: TRBJ2-1; CDR3 protein: CASSKSLSGGTYNEQFF; CDR3 DNA: TGTGCCAGCAGCAAATCCCTAAGCGGGGGGACCTACAATGAGCAGTTCTTC
V gene: TRBV14; clone size: -; CDR3 length: 16; D gene: -; J gene: TRBJ2-1; CDR3 protein: CASSQDKGLSYNEQFF; CDR3 DNA: TGTGCCAGCAGCCAAGATAAGGGGCTCTCCTACAATGAGCAGTTCTTC
V gene: TRBV3-1/TRBV3-2; clone size: -; CDR3 length: 16; D gene: TRBD1; J gene: TRBJ1-2; CDR3 protein: CASSAIFGTANYGYTF; CDR3 DNA: TGTGCCAGCAGTGCAATTTTCGGGACAGCGAACTATGGCTACACCTTC
V gene: TRBV7-3; clone size: -; CDR3 length: 17; D gene: -; J gene: TRBJ2-5; CDR3 protein: CASSLNGRGSRQETQYF; CDR3 DNA: TGTGCCAGCAGCTTAAATGGCAGGGGTAGCCGGCAAGAGACCCAGTACTTC
V gene: TRBV29-1; clone size: -; CDR3 length: 13; D gene: -; J gene: TRBJ2-7; CDR3 protein: CSVEARGASEQYF; CDR3 DNA: TGCAGCGTTGAAGCACGGGGGGCAAGCGAGCAGTACTTC
V gene: TRBV18; clone size: -; CDR3 length: 14; D gene: -; J gene: TRBJ1-1; CDR3 protein: CASSPIRANTEAFF; CDR3 DNA: TGTGCCAGCTCACCCATCAGGGCGAACACTGAAGCTTTCTTT
V gene: TRBV6-2/TRBV6-3; clone size: -; CDR3 length: 21; D gene: TRBD1; J gene: TRBJ1-6; CDR3 protein: CASSYYSSGTGATSYNSPLHF; CDR3 DNA: TGTGCCAGCAGTTACTACTCATCCGGGACAGGGGCGACCTCCTATAATTCACCCCTCCACTTT
V gene: TRBV11-2; clone size: -; CDR3 length: 14; D gene: -; J gene: TRBJ2-4; CDR3 protein: CASSFSSQGNIQYF; CDR3 DNA: TGTGCCAGCAGCTTCTCATCCCAGGGGAACATTCAGTACTTC
V gene: TRBV18; clone size: -; CDR3 length: 13; D gene: -; J gene: TRBJ1-4; CDR3 protein: CASSRGEGEKLFF; CDR3 DNA: TGTGCCAGCTCACGGGGCGAAGGTGAAAAACTGTTTTTT
V gene: TRBV28; clone size: -; CDR3 length: 14; D gene: -; J gene: TRBJ1-2; CDR3 protein: CASSLVRSDYGYTF; CDR3 DNA: TGTGCCAGCAGTTTAGTCAGATCTGACTATGGCTACACCTTC
V gene: TRBV7-8; clone size: -; CDR3 length: 15; D gene: TRBD1; J gene: TRBJ2-5; CDR3 protein: CASRTYTGVQETQYF; CDR3 DNA: TGTGCCAGCAGAACCTATACAGGGGTCCAAGAGACCCAGTACTTC
V gene: TRBV6-6; clone size: -; CDR3 length: 17; D gene: TRBD1; J gene: TRBJ1-6; CDR3 protein: CASSRQGASSYNSPLHF; CDR3 DNA: TGTGCCAGCAGTCGACAGGGGGCGAGCTCCTATAATTCACCCCTCCACTTT
V gene: TRBV27; clone size: once; CDR3 length: 14; D gene: -; J gene: TRBJ1-1; CDR3 protein: CASSLGGMGTEAFF; CDR3 DNA: TGTGCCAGCAGTCTTGGGGGGATGGGCACTGAAGCTTTCTTT
V gene: TRBV5-5; clone size: -; CDR3 length: 15; D gene: -; J gene: TRBJ1-1; CDR3 protein: CASSLSGTWRGEAFF; CDR3 DNA: TGTGCCAGCAGCTTGTCGGGCACCTGGCGGGGTGAAGCTTTCTTT
V gene: TRBV7-9; clone size: few; CDR3 length: 14; D gene: TRBD1; J gene: TRBJ1-1; CDR3 protein: CASRGTGGEWGAFF; CDR3 DNA: TGTGCCAGCAGGGGAACAGGGGGTGAATGGGGAGCTTTCTTT
V gene: TRBV28; clone size: once; CDR3 length: 12; D gene: -; J gene: TRBJ1-2; CDR3 protein: CASSRRDYGYTF; CDR3 DNA: TGTGCCAGCAGTCGCCGGGACTATGGCTACACCTTC
V gene: TRBV3-1/TRBV3-2; clone size: -; CDR3 length: 14; D gene: TRBD1; J gene: TRBJ2-2; CDR3 protein: CASRFAGGTGELFF; CDR3 DNA: TGTGCCAGCAGGTTTGCAGGGGGCACCGGGGAGCTGTTTTTT
V gene: TRBV27; clone size: -; CDR3 length: 18; D gene: TRBD2; J gene: TRBJ2-5; CDR3 protein: CASSLSLPTSEYQETQYF; CDR3 DNA: TGTGCCAGCAGTTTATCCTTACCGACTAGCGAGTACCAAGAGACCCAGTACTTC
V gene: TRBV27; clone size: -; CDR3 length: 15; D gene: TRBD1; J gene: TRBJ2-5; CDR3 protein: CASSFGTGDKETQYF; CDR3 DNA: TGTGCCAGCAGTTTTGGGACAGGGGATAAAGAGACCCAGTACTTC
V gene: TRBV4-1; clone size: -; CDR3 length: 14; D gene: TRBD1; J gene: TRBJ1-2; CDR3 protein: CASSPPRDSYGYTF; CDR3 DNA: TGCGCCAGCAGCCCACCGCGGGACAGCTATGGCTACACCTTC
V gene: TRBV7-9; clone size: -; CDR3 length: 16; D gene: TRBD2; J gene: TRBJ2-2; CDR3 protein: CASSLSGGGNTGELFF; CDR3 DNA: TGTGCCAGCAGTTTGTCTGGCGGGGGGAACACCGGGGAGCTGTTTTTT
V gene: TRBV27; clone size: -; CDR3 length: 15; D gene: -; J gene: TRBJ1-2; CDR3 protein: CASSFRGYSDYGYTF; CDR3 DNA: TGTGCCAGCAGTTTTCGGGGGTATTCGGACTATGGCTACACCTTC
V gene: TRBV5-1; clone size: -; CDR3 length: 14; D gene: -; J gene: TRBJ2-5; CDR3 protein: CASSFIDNQETQYF; CDR3 DNA: TGCGCCAGCAGCTTTATCGACAACCAAGAGACCCAGTACTTC
V gene: TRBV4-2; clone size: -; CDR3 length: 12; D gene: -; J gene: TRBJ1-2; CDR3 protein: CASSPTTGGYTF; CDR3 DNA: TGTGCCAGCAGCCCAACCACGGGGGGCTACACCTTC
V gene: TRBV5-5; clone size: -; CDR3 length: 15; D gene: TRBD1; J gene: TRBJ1-4; CDR3 protein: CASRPGGRGLVKLFF; CDR3 DNA: TGTGCCAGCAGGCCGGGAGGCAGGGGGCTGGTAAAACTGTTTTTT
V gene: TRBV28; clone size: -; CDR3 length: 15; D gene: -; J gene: TRBJ2-1; CDR3 protein: CASSGGAGDYNEQFF; CDR3 DNA: TGTGCCAGCAGTGGGGGGGCGGGGGACTACAATGAGCAGTTCTTC
V gene: TRBV9; clone size: -; CDR3 length: 16; D gene: -; J gene: TRBJ1-4; CDR3 protein: CASSATLRDTNEKLFF; CDR3 DNA: TGTGCCAGCAGCGCTACACTCAGGGATACTAATGAAAAACTGTTTTTT
V gene: TRBV3-1/TRBV3-2; clone size: -; CDR3 length: 15; D gene: -; J gene: TRBJ1-3; CDR3 protein: CASSPQRRSGNTIYF; CDR3 DNA: TGTGCCAGCAGTCCCCAGCGCCGCTCTGGAAACACCATATATTTT
V gene: TRBV21-1; clone size: -; CDR3 length: 16; D gene: -; J gene: TRBJ1-5; CDR3 protein: CARPISWTGGNQPQHF; CDR3 DNA: TGTGCCAGACCGATTTCTTGGACAGGGGGCAATCAGCCCCAGCATTTT
V gene: TRBV7-6; clone size: -; CDR3 length: 17; D gene: -; J gene: TRBJ1-6; CDR3 protein: CASSLDGGQRYNSPLHF; CDR3 DNA: TGTGCCAGCAGCTTAGACGGCGGACAGCGCTATAATTCACCCCTCCACTTT
V gene: TRBV7-9; clone size: -; CDR3 length: 12; D gene: -; J gene: TRBJ2-5; CDR3 protein: CASTPPGETQYF; CDR3 DNA: TGTGCCAGCACCCCTCCGGGGGAGACCCAGTACTTC
V gene: TRBV2; clone size: -; CDR3 length: 15; D gene: -; J gene: TRBJ1-5; CDR3 protein: CASSPAGLSNQPQHF; CDR3 DNA: TGTGCCAGCAGTCCGGCGGGACTTAGCAATCAGCCCCAGCATTTT
V gene: TRBV7-8; clone size: -; CDR3 length: 15; D gene: -; J gene: TRBJ2-1; CDR3 protein: CASSLLASSYNEQFF; CDR3 DNA: TGTGCCAGCAGCTTGCTAGCGAGCTCCTACAATGAGCAGTTCTTC
V gene: TRBV19; clone size: once; CDR3 length: 16; D gene: -; J gene: TRBJ2-4; CDR3 protein: CASLDTGGLGKNIQYF; CDR3 DNA: TGTGCCAGTCTAGACACCGGGGGATTGGGCAAAAACATTCAGTACTTC
V gene: TRBV7-8; clone size: -; CDR3 length: 16; D gene: -; J gene: TRBJ1-5; CDR3 protein: CASSLARGHRNQPQHF; CDR3 DNA: TGTGCCAGCAGCTTAGCCAGGGGACACCGAAATCAGCCCCAGCATTTT
V gene: TRBV30; clone size: -; CDR3 length: 13; D gene: -; J gene: TRBJ1-4; CDR3 protein: CASRPGHLEKLFF; CDR3 DNA: TGTGCCTCGAGACCGGGACACCTCGAAAAACTGTTTTTT
V gene: TRBV19; clone size: -; CDR3 length: 15; D gene: -; J gene: TRBJ1-2; CDR3 protein: CASSLPQGMGNGYTF; CDR3 DNA: TGTGCCAGTAGTCTCCCCCAGGGGATGGGTAATGGCTACACCTTC
V gene: TRBV6-5; clone size: -; CDR3 length: 15; D gene: -; J gene: TRBJ1-5; CDR3 protein: CASSQGGLGNQPQHF; CDR3 DNA: TGTGCCAGCAGCCAAGGGGGATTGGGCAATCAGCCCCAGCATTTT